This T cell receptor beta chain appears in the sequencing data of a study of monozygotic twins with inflammatory bowel disease. For each CDR3 protein, TCRdb gives one entry from its re-call of the 5' RACE reads, without DNA. The sample table includes 170,000 or so distinct CDR3 sequences. This CDR3 is built from 12 residues. Germline assignment: CDR1 KGHDR and CDR2 SFDVKD. V and J are TRBV24-1 and TRBJ2-5; TCRdb names TRBD2, which stays unverified in the absence of DNA. The sample taken for sequencing was blood. The origin of this receptor is a human donor with ulcerative colitis or Crohn's disease, or a healthy co-twin of an affected twin (not recorded which). CDR3 protein: CATSLGRETQYF.